The clone carrying this T cell receptor (beta chain) was found many times. What it recognizes is unknown. This specimen comes from a study of neurological immune-mediated disorders. V lost 2 bases, J lost 4 bases, and 14 bases lay in between. CDR1 DFQATT and CDR2 SNEGSKA come from the germline V gene (reference sequence). The CDR3 totals 14 residues. Points from the study as a whole: The multiple sclerosis repertoire cluster lacked an association with any feature, whether clinical or MRI.

Each TCR transcript was tagged with a 10-nucleotide random UMI during 5'RACE. TCRdb ran MiXCR on the 5' RACE reads and lists one entry per CDR3 protein. The sample has 65,000 to 80,000 distinct CDR3 sequences; approximately 4.6% are singletons. The sequence was obtained from a woman aged 70 to 79 with multiple sclerosis. Material: PBMCs. The chain couples TRBV20-1 to TRBJ2-5, with D uncertain. Written as DNA, the CDR3 is TGCAGTGCTAGACCGGGTCTTTCGGGAGAGACCCAGTACTTC. This encodes CSARPGLSGETQYF.